Listed here is a single T cell receptor beta chain. Its antigen is not identified. These data are taken from a study of blood T cells in healthy people across ages. Turning to the study itself: Template switching picked up about one barcoded beta molecule for each two T cells. General study results and limits: More naive CD4+ cells and higher diversity marked long-lived donors relative to aged donors.

Trimming pared 0 bases from V and 10 bases from J, leaving 22 bases between. Germline V CDR1 and CDR2: SGHRS, YFSETQ. This CDR3 has 16 amino acids. Combining a sample-barcoded 5' primer with a J-beta primer mix, a second PCR ran for roughly 7 to 12 cycles. All cDNA molecules were each tagged by a template-switch adaptor with 12 random nucleotides. TCRdb re-analysed the 5' RACE reads in MiXCR, keeping a single row per CDR3 protein. The table lists around 900,000 distinct CDR3 sequences, less than 35% of them singletons. No fewer than 7 million PBMCs went into each sample. This chain joins TRBV5-1 and TRBJ1-1; TRBD1 might be the D (6 bases). This sequence originates from a woman of 80 years or more in good health. Sequenced: blood. Written as DNA, the CDR3 is TGCGCCAGCAGCTTGGTACAGGGTTCGGGGAGGTTGACAGCTTTCTTT. Amino acids: CASSLVQGSGRLTAFF.